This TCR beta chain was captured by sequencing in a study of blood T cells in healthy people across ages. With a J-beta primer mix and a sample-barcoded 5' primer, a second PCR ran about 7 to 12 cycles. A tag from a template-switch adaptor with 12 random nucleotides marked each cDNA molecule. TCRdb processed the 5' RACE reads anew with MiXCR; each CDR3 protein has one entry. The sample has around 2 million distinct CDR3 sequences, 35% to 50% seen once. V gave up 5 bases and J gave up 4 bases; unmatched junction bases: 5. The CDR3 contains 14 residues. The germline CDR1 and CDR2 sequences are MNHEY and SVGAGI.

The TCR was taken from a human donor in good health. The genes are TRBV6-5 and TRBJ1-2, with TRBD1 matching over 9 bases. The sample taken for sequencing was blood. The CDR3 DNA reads TGTGCCAGCAGTGCACAGGGGGCTCTCTATGGCTACACCTTC. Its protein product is CASSAQGALYGYTF.